One and the same sample provided the 23 T cell receptor beta chains below, sequenced in a study of identical twins. TCRdb re-called the 5' RACE reads with MiXCR, one entry per CDR3 protein. This sample yields roughly 1.6 million distinct CDR3 sequences, of which roughly a third are seen a single time; less than 0.35% belongs to the top ten. What was sequenced was cord blood. These receptors all stem from a newborn girl in good health.

For this clonotype: One junction end disagrees with the germline gene, perhaps due to a read error. The chain employs TRBV7-9 and TRBJ2-5, with D possibly TRBD2 on 5 matching bases. Germline values: CDR1 SEHNR, CDR2 FQNEAQ (reference sequence). This CDR3 contains 15 residues. The CDR3 spells CASGLGGIAQETQYF. In nucleotides, the CDR3 is TGTGCCAGCGGCTTAGGAGGAATAGCCCAAGAGACCCAGTACTTC. Using reference TRBV7-9 and TRBJ2-5 for the parts outside the CDR3, the full variable domain is DTGVSQNPRHKITKRGQNVTFRCDPISEHNRLYWYRQTLGQGPEFLTYFQNEAQLEKSRLLSDRFSAERPKGSFSTLEIQRTEQGDSAMYLCASGLGGIAQETQYFGPGTRLLVL.

This rearrangement joins TRBV18 to TRBJ2-7; 8 nucleotides line up with TRBD1. J was trimmed by 11 bases and V by 6 bases; bases with no gene match: 9. The CDR3 has 12 residues. Germline-derived CDR1 and CDR2 are KGHSH and LQKENI. For the CDR3, the DNA is TGTGCCAGCTCCCGACAGGGGCCCCCGAAGTACTTC. It is translated as CASSRQGPPKYF.

This clonotype turned up a few times. This chain links TRBV2 with TRBJ1-5, with D unresolved. The V gene's germline CDR1 is SNHLY and CDR2 FYNNEI. This CDR3 spans 15 amino acids. The V end was cut by 4 bases, the J end by 0 bases, with 10 bases between. In DNA, the CDR3 is TGTGCCAGCAGTGCGGAAATCTATAGCAATCAGCCCCAGCATTTT. This gives the protein CASSAEIYSNQPQHF.

The CDR3 DNA sequence: TGTGCCAGCAGTTTGGGAAAGATAAACAGGGGTGAGACCCAGTACTTC. Amino acids: CASSLGKINRGETQYF. The J gene is TRBJ2-5, the V gene TRBV12-3 or TRBV12-4; 7 bases line up with TRBD1. Germline trimming cut 3 bases from V and 5 bases from J; bases unmatched to any gene: 12. The CDR3 spans 16 residues.

V gene TRBV27 combines with J gene TRBJ2-6; TRBD1 or TRBD2 may be the D gene (6 bases each). V shed 4 bases and J shed 0 bases, with 13 bases lying between them. CDR1 is MNHEY and CDR2 is SMNVEV in the germline V gene (reference sequence). The CDR3 is made up of 17 amino acids. The CDR3 region is CASSWGAPFSGANVLTF. The CDR3 DNA follows: TGTGCCAGCAGTTGGGGGGCCCCGTTCTCTGGGGCCAACGTCCTGACTTTC.

The chain carries TRBV15 and TRBJ1-5; D gene unclear. V was trimmed by 8 bases and J by 1 base, leaving 9 bases between them. CDR1 and CDR2 (germline): LNHNV, YYDKDF (reference sequence). The CDR3 has 13 amino acids. CDR3 residues: CATARESNQPQHF. The CDR3 coding sequence is TGTGCCACCGCGAGGGAGAGCAATCAGCCCCAGCATTTT.

The chain joins TRBV7-9 to TRBJ2-1, with 9 bases identical to TRBD1. Germline V lookup: CDR1 SEHNR, CDR2 FQNEAQ (reference sequence). J was trimmed by 4 bases and V by 11 bases; bases with no gene match: 12. The CDR3 is 15 residues long. The CDR3 is CAGAQGARIYNEQFF. The CDR3 nucleotides read TGTGCCGGCGCACAGGGGGCGAGAATATACAATGAGCAGTTCTTC.

This clonotype was detected ten times or more. Germline and junction disagree at one end, which may indicate a read error. The chain carries TRBV12-3 or TRBV12-4 and TRBJ1-1, with D tentatively TRBD1 (5 bases). This CDR3 region has 13 residues. The CDR3 DNA reads TGCGCCAGCAGCTTCAGGGTCAACACTGAAGCTTTCTTT. Encoded protein: CASSFRVNTEAFF.

This rearrangement joins TRBV24-1 to TRBJ2-7; a weak D match, TRBD2 (6 bases). CDR1 KGHDR and CDR2 SFDVKD come from the germline V gene. Trimming pared 7 bases from V and 5 bases from J, leaving 14 bases between. This CDR3 region has 13 residues. This chain's CDR3 is CATRRLVVHEQYF. The CDR3, as DNA: TGTGCCACCAGGCGACTAGTAGTCCACGAGCAGTACTTC.

The chain carries TRBV14 and TRBJ2-5; 7 bases agree with TRBD1. Trimming removed 3 bases from V and 5 bases from J; junction bases left unmatched: 3. Germline loops: CDR1 SGHDN, CDR2 FVKESK. The CDR3 runs to 13 residues. CDR3 DNA sequence: TGTGCCAGCAGCCAGGGACAGATGGAGACCCAGTACTTC. This codes for CASSQGQMETQYF.

V gene TRBV6-4 combines with J gene TRBJ2-2; possible D gene TRBD2, 5 bases. Per germline, CDR1 MRHNA and CDR2 SNTAGT. V gave up 3 bases and J gave up 5 bases, with 7 bases separating them. The CDR3 extends over 13 amino acids. DNA of the CDR3: TGTGCCAGCAGTGAGGAGGAGACCGGGGAGCTGTTTTTT. Translated: CASSEEETGELFF.

This clonotype was recorded only once. Sequence at one end of the junction differs from germline and may be a read error. This chain uses TRBV4-1 with TRBJ1-4; 7 nucleotides agree with TRBD1. There are 20 residues in the CDR3. Germline V gene data show CDR1 as MGHRA and CDR2 as YSYEKL. The CDR3 DNA is TGCGCCGGCAGCCAAGACAACAGGGGCTTGTTCGGGCGGACTAATGAAAAACTGTTTTTT. Its translation: CAGSQDNRGLFGRTNEKLFF.

V and J are TRBV5-4 and TRBJ2-7; 8 bases align to TRBD2. The V gene end was trimmed by 1 base and the J gene end by 3 bases; junction bases not matched to a gene: 6. The CDR3 runs 15 residues. Germline V gives CDR1 SGHNT, CDR2 YYREEE (reference sequence). CDR3 nucleotides: TGTGCCAGCAGCTTGAGCGGGGGACTACGCTACGAGCAGTACTTC. This gives the protein CASSLSGGLRYEQYF. Supplemented by reference TRBV5-4 and TRBJ2-7, the full variable domain reads ETGVTQSPTHLIKTRGQQVTLRCSSQSGHNTVSWYQQALGQGPQFIFQYYREEENGRGNFPPRFSGLQFPNYSSELNVNALELDDSALYLCASSLSGGLRYEQYFGPGTRLTVT.

The J gene is TRBJ2-2, the V gene TRBV11-3, with D unresolved. In germline, CDR1 is SGHNT, CDR2 YENEEA. CDR3 length equals 9 residues. The V end lost 10 bases, the J end lost 4 bases, and 1 base lay between the germline ends. CDR3 bases: TGTGCCACCACCGGGGAGCTGTTTTTT. This gives the protein CATTGELFF.

In DNA form, the CDR3 reads TGCGCCAGCAGCTTCACAGGGGTACTCACTGAAGCTTTCTTT. This codes for CASSFTGVLTEAFF. V is TRBV5-1 and J is TRBJ1-1, with 7 positions matching TRBD1. CDR3 length: 14 residues. CDR1 and CDR2 (germline): SGHRS, YFSETQ. Losses at the gene ends were 2 bases for V and 4 bases for J; bases not matched to a gene: 5.

As DNA, the CDR3 is TGTGCCAGCAGTTATTCCGGACAGCCCGCTCGAAACACCATATATTTT. Translating gives CASSYSGQPARNTIYF. The chain is built from TRBV6-5 and TRBJ1-3; tentative D call: TRBD1 (6 bases). CDR3 size: 16 residues. V was shortened by 3 bases and J by 5 bases, with 17 bases between the two germline ends. Germline values: CDR1 MNHEY, CDR2 SVGAGI.

This clonotype was found a few times. A much larger clone lies a single base off, so this may be a read error. This chain connects TRBV24-1 to TRBJ2-3; 7 bases match TRBD2. The CDR3 totals 16 residues. Germline lookup yields CDR1 KGHDR and CDR2 SFDVKD. Trimming took 0 bases from V and 0 from J; bases not matched to a gene: 2. CDR3 amino acids: CATSDLNSGSTDTQYF. The CDR3 nucleotides are TGTGCCACCAGTGATTTGAATAGCGGGAGCACAGATACGCAGTATTTT.

This clonotype was detected a few times. The gene calls are TRBV7-9 and TRBJ1-2; D is ambiguous. Germline CDR1 SEHNR, CDR2 FQNEAQ (reference sequence). Trimming pared 2 bases from V and 1 base from J, leaving 8 bases between. The CDR3 sequence is 14 residues long. This CDR3 is CASSLMQLNYGYTF. DNA for the CDR3: TGTGCCAGCAGCTTAATGCAGCTTAACTATGGCTACACCTTC. The variable domain in full, completed from reference TRBV7-9 and TRBJ1-2, reads DTGVSQNPRHKITKRGQNVTFRCDPISEHNRLYWYRQTLGQGPEFLTYFQNEAQLEKSRLLSDRFSAERPKGSFSTLEIQRTEQGDSAMYLCASSLMQLNYGYTFGSGTRLTVV.

This clonotype was detected only a few times. The V call is TRBV7-9, the J call TRBJ1-1; tentatively, D is TRBD1 (6 bases). Germline V gene lookup returns CDR1 SEHNR and CDR2 FQNEAQ (reference sequence). This CDR3 spans 15 amino acids. The V end was cut by 2 bases, the J end by 4 bases, with 14 bases between. In DNA form, the CDR3 reads TGTGCCAGCAGCTTAAGGGGGGGTAGGAGCACTGAAGCTTTCTTT. Its protein product is CASSLRGGRSTEAFF.

A word on this clonotype: A much larger clone is a single base away; this may be a read error. This rearrangement joins TRBV6-1 to TRBJ1-1; D remains unclear. The V gene lost 6 bases and the J gene lost 1 base, with 9 bases spanning the gap. The CDR3 sequence is 13 residues long. The germline gives CDR1 MNHNS, CDR2 SASEGT. The CDR3 is CASSANRNTEAFF. CDR3 DNA: TGTGCCAGCAGCGCGAACAGGAACACTGAAGCTTTCTTT.

This clonotype was recorded many times. The V call is TRBV29-1, the J call TRBJ2-7; 8 nucleotides match TRBD1. J was trimmed by 5 bases and V by 5 bases; bases with no gene match: 8. The CDR3 totals 13 residues. Germline V lookup: CDR1 SQVTM, CDR2 ANQGSEA. This CDR3 reads CSVWTGMGNEQYF. CDR3 nucleotides: TGCAGCGTTTGGACAGGGATGGGTAACGAGCAGTACTTC.

This clonotype was seen many times. V usage is TRBV3-1 and J usage is TRBJ1-2; D might be TRBD1 (5 bases). V was shortened by 4 bases and J by 6 bases, with 15 bases between the two germline ends. Germline V lookup: CDR1 LGHDT, CDR2 YNNKEL (reference sequence). CDR3 length: 14 amino acids. CDR3 DNA: TGTGCCAGCAGCCCTAACTTTGGGGGGAATGGCTACACCTTC. Its translation is CASSPNFGGNGYTF. The full variable domain, completed using reference TRBV3-1 and TRBJ1-2, is DTAVSQTPKYLVTQMGNDKSIKCEQNLGHDTMYWYKQDSKKFLKIMFSYNNKELIINETVPNRFSPKSPDKAHLNLHINSLELGDSAVYFCASSPNFGGNGYTFGSGTRLTVV.

The V gene is TRBV10-2, the J gene TRBJ1-1; 7 bases map to TRBD1. The CDR3 is made up of 12 amino acids. The germline V gene has CDR1 WSHSY and CDR2 SAAADI. V was clipped by 11 bases and J by 5 bases; unmatched bases: 8. DNA for the CDR3: TGCGCCGGATCGACAGGGAGGACTGAAGCTTTCTTT. Translation: CAGSTGRTEAFF.